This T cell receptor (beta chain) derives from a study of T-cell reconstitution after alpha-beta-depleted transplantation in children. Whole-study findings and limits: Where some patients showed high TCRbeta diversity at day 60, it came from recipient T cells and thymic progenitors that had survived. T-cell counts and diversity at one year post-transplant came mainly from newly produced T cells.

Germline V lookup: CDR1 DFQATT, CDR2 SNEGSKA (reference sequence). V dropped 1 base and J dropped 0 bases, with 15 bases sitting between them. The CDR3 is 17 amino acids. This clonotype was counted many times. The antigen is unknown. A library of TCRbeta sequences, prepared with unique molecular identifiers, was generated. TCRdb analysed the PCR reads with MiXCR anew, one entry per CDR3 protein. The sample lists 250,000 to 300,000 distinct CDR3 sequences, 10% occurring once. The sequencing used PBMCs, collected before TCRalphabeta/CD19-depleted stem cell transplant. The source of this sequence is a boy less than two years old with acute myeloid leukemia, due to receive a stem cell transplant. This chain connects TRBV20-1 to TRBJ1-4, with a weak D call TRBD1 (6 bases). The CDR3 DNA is TGCAGTGCTAGAGGGGTTGGGGGCCTCGCAACTAATGAAAAACTGTTTTTT. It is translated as CSARGVGGLATNEKLFF.